These 28 T cell receptor beta chains were sequenced from one sample in a study of identical twins. TCRdb redid the calling of the 5' RACE reads with MiXCR, one entry per CDR3 protein. Here the sample spans 1,800,000 or so distinct CDR3 sequences, more than 30% being singletons. The specimen was cord blood. The receptors derive from a newborn girl in good health.

This clonotype was observed a few times. The chain carries TRBV2 and TRBJ2-7; the D is unclear. V lost 6 bases and J 5 bases, leaving 20 bases between the germline ends. Germline V CDR1 and CDR2: SNHLY, FYNNEI. The CDR3 length is 15 residues. The CDR3 spells CASRESLTSDDEQYF. The CDR3 region has the DNA TGTGCCAGCAGGGAGAGTCTAACCTCTGACGACGAGCAGTACTTC.

This clonotype showed up just a few times. The chain employs TRBV3-1 and TRBJ1-6; 7 bases line up with TRBD1. Germline V lookup: CDR1 LGHDT, CDR2 YNNKEL (reference sequence). The junction had 10 bases not matched to a gene; V was cut back by 4 bases and J by 7 bases. The CDR3 sequence is 16 residues long. The CDR3 sequence: CASSPGLDRYNSPLHF. The CDR3 DNA sequence: TGTGCCAGCAGCCCGGGTCTGGACAGGTACAATTCACCCCTCCACTTT.

Comments on this clonotype: Given a much more abundant clone one base away, this may be a read error. The J gene is TRBJ2-6, the V gene TRBV28; D remains unclear. Per the germline V gene, CDR1 is MDHEN and CDR2 is SYDVKM. The CDR3 length is 16 residues. The CDR3 loop is CAGSYRRISGANVLTF. CDR3 in DNA: TGTGCCGGCAGTTACCGACGGATCTCTGGGGCCAACGTCCTGACTTTC.

A few counts support this clonotype. The V and J genes are TRBV28 and TRBJ2-3; D ambiguous. This CDR3 has 15 amino acids. Germline V gene lookup returns CDR1 MDHEN and CDR2 SYDVKM. With 5 bases removed from V and 2 bases from J, the gap between germline ends came to 14 bases. CDR3 nucleotides: TGTGCCAGCAGTAAGGCCCCGCTCTTCACAGATACGCAGTATTTT. The encoded protein is CASSKAPLFTDTQYF.

CDR3 region: CASSPGPGEQYF. The CDR3 DNA reads as TGTGCCAGCAGCCCAGGCCCCGGAGAGCAGTACTTC. This chain connects TRBV3-1 to TRBJ2-7, with D unclear. The CDR3 sequence is 12 residues long. Deletions cut 4 bases from V and 7 bases from J, with 11 bases between. In germline, CDR1 is LGHDT, CDR2 YNNKEL (reference sequence).

The chain has TRBV20-1 and TRBJ2-7; D is unresolved. The CDR3 extends over 18 amino acids. Trimming shortened V by 1 base and J by 3 bases, and 25 bases separated the two germline ends. The germline gives CDR1 DFQATT, CDR2 SNEGSKA (reference sequence). CDR3 coding DNA: TGCAGTGCTAGAGCCAATAGCACTCTCGTCAGGCGAGGCTACGAGCAGTACTTC. This encodes CSARANSTLVRRGYEQYF.

The rearrangement uses TRBV6-5 and TRBJ2-1; maybe TRBD1 (5 bases). V lost 2 bases and J 8 bases, leaving 13 bases between the germline ends. Germline V gives CDR1 MNHEY, CDR2 SVGAGI. CDR3 size: 14 residues. CDR3 amino acids: CASSYRGTSDEQFF. CDR3 bases: TGTGCCAGCAGTTACAGGGGAACGAGTGATGAGCAGTTCTTC.

Of note for this clonotype: Germline is not matched at one junction end, which may reflect a read error. The chain joins TRBV28 to TRBJ1-5; D is perhaps TRBD1 (5 bases). CDR1 MDHEN and CDR2 SYDVKM come from the germline V gene. CDR3 length equals 14 residues. The CDR3 loop is CASSFGAGNQPQHF. The CDR3 DNA sequence: TGCGCCAGCAGCTTCGGGGCAGGGAATCAGCCCCAGCATTTT.

The table lists this clonotype with a few counts. The rearrangement uses TRBV20-1 and TRBJ2-1; TRBD2 matches at 8 bases. V was clipped by 3 bases and J by 7 bases; unmatched bases: 20. This CDR3 has 18 amino acids. Looked up from germline, CDR1 is DFQATT and CDR2 is SNEGSKA (reference sequence). CDR3 bases: TGCAGTGCTAGCTCAGCGGGAGCTTTGTGGATTCTTGGAAATGAGCAGTTCTTC. It translates to CSASSAGALWILGNEQFF.

The table lists this clonotype with a few counts. The chain has TRBV28 and TRBJ2-1, with 10 bases identical to TRBD1. The better agreement between TRBJ2-7 and the DNA end casts doubt on the J call. This CDR3 is built from 14 residues. The germline V gene has CDR1 MDHEN and CDR2 SYDVKM. The chain's CDR3 is CASSWGTGVNEQYF. CDR3 in DNA: TGTGCCAGCAGTTGGGGGACAGGGGTCAATGAGCAGTACTTC.

The V call is TRBV2, the J call TRBJ1-4; D is possibly TRBD1 (6 bases). CDR1 and CDR2 from the germline V gene are SNHLY and FYNNEI. The CDR3 contains 12 residues. Trimming removed 9 bases at V and 8 bases at J, with 13 bases between. The CDR3 DNA follows: TGTGCCAGTGCAGGGGCTGCGGAAAAACTGTTTTTT. Its protein is CASAGAAEKLFF.

The J gene is TRBJ2-7, the V gene TRBV20-1, with D perhaps matching TRBD2 (5 bases). The length of the CDR3 is 13 residues. Per germline, CDR1 DFQATT and CDR2 SNEGSKA (reference sequence). The V end was cut by 7 bases, the J end by 0 bases, with 13 bases between. CDR3 nucleotides: TGCAGTGTTCGCGGGCCCGACTCCTACGAGCAGTACTTC. Protein sequence: CSVRGPDSYEQYF.

This clonotype was seen a handful of times. The chain recombines TRBV20-1 with TRBJ2-5, with D perhaps matching TRBD1 or TRBD2 (5 bases each). Germline V gives CDR1 DFQATT, CDR2 SNEGSKA (reference sequence). Deletions cut 1 base from V and 2 bases from J, with 17 bases between. The CDR3 is 16 amino acids. The CDR3 protein is CSARGLRDQKQETQYF. CDR3 DNA: TGCAGTGCTAGAGGACTCCGGGACCAAAAACAAGAGACCCAGTACTTC.

In its sample, this clonotype was seen once. The chain couples TRBV4-1 to TRBJ1-1, with 8 bases matching TRBD1. Trimming cost V 4 bases and J 3 bases; bases outside gene matches: 7. The CDR3 consists of 15 residues. The germline V gene encodes CDR1 MGHRA and CDR2 YSYEKL. The CDR3 DNA reads as TGCGCCAGCAGCCTCATTCAGGGGGCGGACACTGAAGCTTTCTTT. Protein product: CASSLIQGADTEAFF.

This clonotype was recorded a few times. This chain links TRBV12-3 or TRBV12-4 with TRBJ2-4; 10 bases agree with TRBD2. The J call may be faulty, since TRBJ2-7 better matches the DNA end. The CDR3 is 15 amino acids. CDR3 protein: CASSLPSGGPYEQYF. CDR3 coding DNA: TGTGCCAGCAGTTTACCTAGCGGGGGCCCCTACGAGCAGTACTTC.

V gene TRBV11-1 combines with J gene TRBJ2-7; TRBD2 matches at 13 bases. From germline, CDR1 is SGHAT and CDR2 FQDESV (reference sequence). This CDR3 is 19 amino acids long. J was trimmed by 3 bases and V by 4 bases; bases with no gene match: 15. The CDR3 DNA reads TGTGCCAGCAGCTCCGACTCAGTTACAGGGACTAGCGGGATCTACGAGCAGTACTTC. Its translation: CASSSDSVTGTSGIYEQYF. The whole variable domain, filled in from reference TRBV11-1 and TRBJ2-7, reads EAEVAQSPRYKITEKSQAVAFWCDPISGHATLYWYRQILGQGPELLVQFQDESVVDDSQLPKDRFSAERLKGVDSTLKIQPAELGDSAMYLCASSSDSVTGTSGIYEQYFGPGTRLTVT.

This clonotype has a count of ten or more. The chain couples TRBV2 to TRBJ2-7; TRBD1 matches 7 bases. In germline, CDR1 is SNHLY, CDR2 FYNNEI. V shed 5 bases, J shed 2 bases, and the junction held 6 bases outside the gene matches. This CDR3 has 14 residues. The CDR3 bases are TGTGCCAGCAGTATCGACAGGGTAGCCTACGAGCAGTACTTC. Amino acid sequence: CASSIDRVAYEQYF. Supplemented by reference TRBV2 and TRBJ2-7, the full variable domain reads EPEVTQTPSHQVTQMGQEVILRCVPISNHLYFYWYRQILGQKVEFLVSFYNNEISEKSEIFDDQFSVERPDGSNFTLKIRSTKLEDSAMYFCASSIDRVAYEQYFGPGTRLTVT.

This clonotype came up many times. V gene TRBV25-1 combines with J gene TRBJ2-3, with TRBD1 as a possible D gene (6 bases). Germline assignment: CDR1 MGHDK and CDR2 SYGVNS. There are 16 residues in the CDR3. The V end lost 1 base, the J end lost 8 bases, and 19 bases lay between the germline ends. The CDR3 is CASSESVWTRGSTQYF. The CDR3 DNA reads TGTGCCAGCAGTGAATCGGTATGGACCAGGGGATCTACGCAGTATTTT.

The gene calls are TRBV3-1 and TRBJ2-4; TRBD2 is a possible D gene (6 bases). The V end was cut by 1 base, the J end by 5 bases, with 18 bases between. Per the germline V gene, CDR1 is LGHDT and CDR2 is YNNKEL (reference sequence). This CDR3 spans 17 amino acids. CDR3 loop: CASSQVTGALDQNIQYF. As DNA, the CDR3 is TGTGCCAGCAGCCAAGTGACGGGAGCCCTCGACCAAAACATTCAGTACTTC. The variable domain in full, with the rest retrieved from reference TRBV3-1 and TRBJ2-4, is DTAVSQTPKYLVTQMGNDKSIKCEQNLGHDTMYWYKQDSKKFLKIMFSYNNKELIINETVPNRFSPKSPDKAHLNLHINSLELGDSAVYFCASSQVTGALDQNIQYFGAGTRLSVL.

The chain carries TRBV6-1 and TRBJ2-3, with D possibly TRBD2 on 5 matching bases. Germline V gene data show CDR1 as MNHNS and CDR2 as SASEGT. V lost 5 bases, J lost 1 base, and 13 bases lay in between. The CDR3 sequence is 15 residues long. The CDR3 sequence: CASSMRTARTDTQYF. In nucleotides, the CDR3 is TGTGCCAGCAGTATGCGGACTGCGCGCACAGATACGCAGTATTTT.

This clonotype occurred a few times. The chain recombines TRBV29-1 with TRBJ2-5; D unresolved. The end of the DNA is better explained by TRBJ2-7, so the J call may be wrong. Per germline, CDR1 SQVTM and CDR2 ANQGSEA. The CDR3 is made up of 11 amino acids. The DNA for the CDR3 is TGCAGCGTTGTAGGGTCCCACGAGCAGTACTTC. Its translation: CSVVGSHEQYF.

The genes are TRBV27 and TRBJ2-2, with 12 bases matching TRBD2. With V trimmed by 8 bases and J by 6 bases, 4 bases remained unmatched. The CDR3 runs to 14 residues. CDR1 and CDR2 from the germline V gene are MNHEY and SMNVEV (reference sequence). The CDR3 is CASRLAGAAGELFF. The CDR3 DNA reads TGTGCCAGCCGACTAGCGGGAGCGGCCGGGGAGCTGTTTTTT.

Only a few counts were recorded for this clonotype. V usage is TRBV20-1 and J usage is TRBJ2-5; 9 bases agree with TRBD2. Germline lookup yields CDR1 DFQATT and CDR2 SNEGSKA (reference sequence). The CDR3 is made up of 17 amino acids. V trimming: 0 bases; J trimming: 5 bases; junction bases outside the gene matches: 13. This chain's CDR3 is CSARDNLWLAGTETQYF. The CDR3 DNA reads as TGCAGTGCTAGAGATAACCTCTGGCTAGCGGGGACGGAGACCCAGTACTTC.

V gene TRBV18 combines with J gene TRBJ2-3, with 8 bases fitting TRBD2. CDR3 size: 17 residues. V trimming: 1 base; J trimming: 2 bases; junction bases outside the gene matches: 8. The germline gives CDR1 KGHSH, CDR2 LQKENI. The DNA for the CDR3 is TGTGCCAGCTCACCACTTATAACTAGCGGATTCACAGATACGCAGTATTTT. Translating gives CASSPLITSGFTDTQYF.

This clonotype was counted a few times. V usage is TRBV6-6 and J usage is TRBJ2-7; 12 positions agree with TRBD2. Germline V lookup: CDR1 MNHNY, CDR2 SVGAGI (reference sequence). V dropped 2 bases and J dropped 4; count of bases not matched to a gene: 3. This CDR3 has 15 amino acids. DNA for the CDR3: TGTGCCAGCAGTTACCCTAGCGGGGGGGTTTACGAGCAGTACTTC. Translating it yields CASSYPSGGVYEQYF.

In its sample, this clonotype was seen a few times. The genes are TRBV6-1 and TRBJ1-1; 10 bases map to TRBD1. The CDR3 totals 13 residues. Per the germline V gene, CDR1 is MNHNS and CDR2 is SASEGT. V lost 2 bases and J lost 11; bases outside the gene matches: 5. CDR3 loop: CASSELGQGKAFF. DNA of the CDR3: TGTGCCAGCAGTGAACTGGGACAGGGGAAGGCTTTCTTT.

V is TRBV20-1 and J is TRBJ2-3, with TRBD2 matching 8 bases. Germline V gives CDR1 DFQATT, CDR2 SNEGSKA (reference sequence). Trimming at V came to 5 bases and at J to 4 bases, leaving 11 bases not matched to a gene. The CDR3 has 15 residues. In DNA form, the CDR3 reads TGCAGTGCTGGGAGGGGCGGGGGGACCTCAGATACGCAGTATTTT. Its protein product is CSAGRGGGTSDTQYF.

This clonotype turned up a few times. This chain joins TRBV30 and TRBJ2-1; 7 nucleotides line up with TRBD1. Unmatched junction bases numbered 0, after V lost 4 bases and J lost 3 bases. CDR1 GTSNPN and CDR2 SVGIG come from the germline V gene (reference sequence). The CDR3 consists of 12 residues. The CDR3 nucleotides are TGTGCCTGGACAGGGGGCTACAATGAGCAGTTCTTC. This encodes CAWTGGYNEQFF.